Listed below are T cell receptor beta chains from one sample, sequenced in a study of patients and donors after allogeneic stem cell transplantation. One entry per CDR3 protein results from TCRdb running MiXCR on the RT-PCR reads. Among roughly 230,000 distinct CDR3 sequences listed, 11% to 15% were seen once. Sequencing was carried out using blood, either unsorted or a sorted T cell fraction (not recorded which). These receptor sequences come from a human donor who was either an allogeneic HSCT recipient or a stem cell or donor lymphocyte infusion donor (not recorded which). It is not recorded whose cells these are; they may come from a transplant donor. The conserved cysteine and the conserved F or W are not part of the CDR3 here.

v_call cdr3_aa
TRBV12-3/TRBV12-4 ASGTLTGELF
TRBV5-4 ASSLQALGNEQF
TRBV19 ASSAIGAGGPYEQY
TRBV5-1 ASRIAGAYEQY
TRBV2 ASNRADEKLF
TRBV9 ASSAGQGSNYGYT
TRBV12-3/TRBV12-4 ASSLAGTSASNEQF
TRBV6-1 ASSRRAADNQPQH
TRBV3-1 ASSRGNTIY
TRBV6-1 ASGAPNQPQH
TRBV6-2/TRBV6-3 ASSYMQGRGEQY
TRBV2 ASSRLAGANEQF
TRBV23-1 ASSQSEFGTSGTVGTGELF
TRBV14 ASSQGWTIDTGELF
TRBV4-2 ASSLEQGGGYGYT
TRBV6-1 ASRGQGVGEAF
TRBV19 ASSKDRNPDTEAF
TRBV6-2/TRBV6-3 ASSPGPSWVSTNEKLF
TRBV6-2/TRBV6-3 ASSYGQGANTGELF
TRBV12-3/TRBV12-4 ASSAGITNYGYT
TRBV4-2 ASSQEWGVDQPQH
TRBV7-9 ASSLEGGPFYGYT
TRBV5-1 ASSLEGVGPEAF
TRBV9 ASSVRSWGQKNQPQH
TRBV20-1 SAPRGTGGREQF
TRBV10-3 AISDFVGNNEQF
TRBV18 ASSPREVRAGQPQH
TRBV12-3/TRBV12-4 ASTPGGATETQY
TRBV5-6 ASSPGQEGYT
TRBV5-1 ASSLYLAGGSEQF
TRBV12-3/TRBV12-4 ASRKSGTVNTGELF
TRBV20-1 SALDSGADTQY
TRBV5-6 ASSVRIDIQY
TRBV5-1 ASSPGQGTYNEQF
TRBV9 ASSPGTAMNTEAF
TRBV12-3/TRBV12-4 ASSLGTGKAF
TRBV19 ASSIDTLGAAKNIQY
TRBV9 ASSPGTSVSTDTQY
TRBV20-1 SAPTASSGNTIY
TRBV3-1 ASSQRGTAMNTEAF
TRBV5-1 ASSLEGTSGGNNEQF
TRBV12-3/TRBV12-4 ASSLGGASHNSPLH
TRBV7-6 ASSLASGGRETQY
TRBV2 ASIRGTGTGLNGYT
TRBV6-2/TRBV6-3 ASSYSKLNGYT
TRBV25-1 ASSEFGRVYGYT
TRBV5-1 ASSLLGRVSTDTQY
TRBV7-9 ASSIRVNEQF
TRBV2 ASSEAWGGYT